This is a list of T cell receptor beta chains from one sample in a study of technical replicates of blood from a handful of donors. Method: immunoSEQ multiplex PCR; TCRdb's copy keeps in-frame clones and lacks some. The data show 75,000 to 95,000 clones, 75% to 95% seen once. Specimen: T cells isolated from PBMCs. The receptors originated from a human donor in good health. CDR3s include the opening cysteine and the closing phenylalanine or tryptophan. A D gene is named only where the DNA matches it firmly. Size is omitted from some rows. Given values are once, few, many or a class for expanded clones.

J gene	clone size	D gene	V gene	CDR3 DNA	CDR3 protein
TRBJ2-7	NA	TRBD1	TRBV2	TGTGCCAGCAAGGACAGGAATACGGGGGAGCAGTACTTC	CASKDRNTGEQYF
TRBJ2-7	NA	TRBD2	TRBV7-6	TGTGCCAGCAGCTCGGGGGGGCTAGCGGAACCATACGAGCAGTACTTC	CASSSGGLAEPYEQYF
TRBJ2-1	NA	NA	TRBV10-3	TGTGCCATCAGGACCGACAGATACCTAGCCTACAATGAGCAGTTCTTC	CAIRTDRYLAYNEQFF
TRBJ2-7	NA	NA	TRBV19	TGTGCCAGTAGTATAACGTCGGTAACCTACGAGCAGTACTTC	CASSITSVTYEQYF
TRBJ1-1	NA	NA	TRBV5-1	TGCGCCAGCAGCTGGGGCGAGATGAACACTGAAGCTTTCTTT	CASSWGEMNTEAFF
TRBJ1-1	NA	TRBD1	TRBV2	TGTGCCAGCACCCCTACAGGGGGCCCTACTGAAGCTTTCTTT	CASTPTGGPTEAFF
TRBJ2-7	NA	TRBD1	TRBV25-1	TGTGCCAGCAGTGAAAGGTGGACAGGCGCGTACGAGCAGTACTTC	CASSERWTGAYEQYF
TRBJ1-2	NA	NA	TRBV5-4	TGTGCCAGCAGCTTGAGAGGGGGATCTGGCTACACCTTC	CASSLRGGSGYTF
TRBJ1-2	NA	NA	TRBV6-1	TGTGCCAGCAAAACCTTACAGGGAGAGTATGGCTACACCTTC	CASKTLQGEYGYTF
TRBJ1-6	NA	TRBD1	TRBV6-1	TGTGCCAGCAGTGCTACAAGACAGGGATCCTCACCCCTCCACTTT	CASSATRQGSSPLHF
TRBJ1-2	NA	NA	TRBV19	TGTGCCAGTAGTGTCAGTGGGGGGGATGGCTACACCTTC	CASSVSGGDGYTF
TRBJ1-3	once	NA	TRBV29-1	TGCAGCGTTGAAAAGCCAGGCTCTGGAAACACCATATATTTT	CSVEKPGSGNTIYF
TRBJ1-2	NA	TRBD1	TRBV19	TGTGCCAGTAGTATAGCCCCCCCGGACAGGGGGCCTAACTATGGCTACACCTTC	CASSIAPPDRGPNYGYTF
TRBJ2-1	NA	NA	TRBV4-1	TGCGCCAGCAGCCAAACCCCTGAGTCCTTCGATGAGCAGTTCTTC	CASSQTPESFDEQFF
TRBJ1-1	medium-sized	NA	TRBV2	TGTGCCAGCAGTGCTCTCCTAGTCAGTGAAGCTTTCTTT	CASSALLVSEAFF
TRBJ2-5	NA	NA	TRBV5-4	TGTGCCAGCAGCTTGTGGGAGATCCAAGAGACCCAGTACTTC	CASSLWEIQETQYF
TRBJ1-4	NA	NA	TRBV5-4	TGTGCCAGCAGCACAGGGATTGCAACTAATGAAAAACTGTTTTTT	CASSTGIATNEKLFF
TRBJ1-1	once	TRBD1	TRBV7-8	TGTGCCAGCAGCTTAAGGGACAGGCGGGCTTTCTTT	CASSLRDRRAFF
TRBJ1-2	NA	NA	TRBV9	TGTGCCAGCAGCGACGACACGGCCGATGGCTACACCTTC	CASSDDTADGYTF
TRBJ1-3	once	NA	TRBV29-1	TGCAGCGTTGCTAATAGCTCTGGAAACACCATATATTTT	CSVANSSGNTIYF
TRBJ1-5	NA	NA	TRBV10-3	TGTGCCATCAGTGAGTCAGGGGAAGCCCAGCATTTT	CAISESGEAQHF
TRBJ1-5	NA	NA	TRBV19	TGTGCCAGTGGGGGAGGCTATAGCAATCAGCCCCAGCATTTT	CASGGGYSNQPQHF
TRBJ2-1	NA	TRBD2	TRBV27	TGTGCCAGCGGGGGGGTAGCGGGAGGGCCGGTCTATGAGCAGTTCTTC	CASGGVAGGPVYEQFF
TRBJ1-2	NA	NA	TRBV9	TGTGCCAGCAGCGTAGGGGAGGGAGGCTACACCTTC	CASSVGEGGYTF
TRBJ1-4	NA	TRBD1	TRBV2	TGTGCCAGGGATACCGGGACAGCTAATGAAAAACTGTTTTTT	CARDTGTANEKLFF
TRBJ2-1	once	TRBD1	TRBV18	TGTGCCAGCTCCCCCCTCCCACAGGGGTCAGCTGATGAGCAGTTCTTC	CASSPLPQGSADEQFF
TRBJ2-5	NA	TRBD1	TRBV5-1	TGCGCCAGCAGAATGGGACAGGGTCTCTATTTGGAGACCCAGTACTTC	CASRMGQGLYLETQYF
TRBJ1-5	NA	NA	TRBV18	TGTGCCAGCTCACCATGGGATCAGGGAGGCGATCAGCCCCAGCATTTT	CASSPWDQGGDQPQHF
TRBJ2-3	NA	TRBD2	TRBV11-2	TGTGCCAGCAGCGGCGCTGGCGGGAGTGCTGGAGATACGCAGTATTTT	CASSGAGGSAGDTQYF
TRBJ2-3	once	TRBD1	TRBV2	TGTGCCAGCAGTGAAGCCCGAAGGACAGGGCTTACAGATACGCAGTATTTT	CASSEARRTGLTDTQYF
TRBJ2-2	NA	TRBD2	TRBV2	TGTGCCAGCAGTGAAATGGCGGGAGGTTACACCGGGGAGCTGTTTTTT	CASSEMAGGYTGELFF
TRBJ2-3	few	NA	TRBV27	TGTGCCAGCAGTTTGTACGGGCCGGGGGGCACAGATACGCAGTATTTT	CASSLYGPGGTDTQYF
TRBJ1-2	once	NA	TRBV28	TGTGCCAGCAGTTACGGGGAAGACAACTATGGCTACACCTTC	CASSYGEDNYGYTF
TRBJ1-1	few	NA	TRBV2	TGTGCCAGCAGTGTATACAGTGAAGCTTTCTTT	CASSVYSEAFF
TRBJ1-1	few	NA	TRBV30	TGTGCCTGGACGGGTGGTTGGACTGAAGCTTTCTTT	CAWTGGWTEAFF
TRBJ2-7	NA	NA	TRBV9	TGTGCCAGCAGCGTCGCGGACAGCTCCTACGAGCAGTACTTC	CASSVADSSYEQYF
TRBJ2-5	NA	NA	TRBV5-4	TGTGCCAGCAGCTTGGCCCTAGCAGGGCAGGGGGAGACCCAGTACTTC	CASSLALAGQGETQYF
TRBJ2-5	NA	NA	TRBV7-6	TGTGCCAGCAGCTTAGGTCTGCCGCCGGTAGAGACCCAGTACTTC	CASSLGLPPVETQYF
TRBJ1-1	few	NA	TRBV7-9	TGTGCCAGCAGCTTAATGGCCGACACTGAAGCTTTCTTT	CASSLMADTEAFF
TRBJ2-7	NA	NA	TRBV9	TGTGCCAGCAGCGTAGATTACGAGCCCTACGAGCAGTACTTC	CASSVDYEPYEQYF
TRBJ2-2	NA	NA	TRBV7-2	TGTGCCAGCAGCCTCGATTTTGGGCCTCCCGGGGAGCTGTTTTTT	CASSLDFGPPGELFF
TRBJ2-7	NA	NA	TRBV7-2	TGTGCCAGCAGCTTAGGAACAGGGTTCTACGAGCAGTACTTC	CASSLGTGFYEQYF
TRBJ2-7	NA	TRBD2	TRBV4-1	TGCGCCAGCAGCCCGACTACCCTGTCGGCGGGAGTTGCCCTTTACGAGCAGTACTTC	CASSPTTLSAGVALYEQYF
TRBJ1-1	NA	NA	TRBV5-6	TGTGCCAGCAGCTTGTCGGGAGGGTGGCCACCTGAAGCTTTCTTT	CASSLSGGWPPEAFF
TRBJ1-2	NA	TRBD1	TRBV4-2	TGTGCCAGCAGCCAAATAGGACAGGCTGGTGGCTACACCTTC	CASSQIGQAGGYTF
TRBJ2-1	NA	NA	TRBV5-8	TGTGCCAGCAGCCCGCTAGCGTTTGCCTACAATGAGCAGTTCTTC	CASSPLAFAYNEQFF